This T cell receptor beta chain was obtained from a study of T cell responses to AZD1222 COVID-19 vaccine. Study-wide background: Pooled samples include second doses given at about 4 or 12 weeks. Study-level results: The sample set comprised mostly white British donors with more females, and clonal diversity was possibly underestimated.

As to this clone: Its antigen remains unknown.

The data were produced by immunoSEQ multiplex PCR, yet TCRdb's version contains in-frame clones alone and is incomplete. The sample contains about 97,000 clones, roughly 91% of which appear only once. V dropped 0 bases and J dropped 7 bases, with 13 bases sitting between them. This CDR3 contains 16 residues. The germline CDR1 and CDR2 sequences are ENHRY and SYGVKD. Here the sequenced sample was peripheral blood, taken on day 0 of AZD1222 vaccination. The gene calls are TRBV10-3 and TRBJ1-6; D is uncertain. The sequence derives from an adult in good health. The CDR3 region is CAISESGSLGNSPLHF. The CDR3 DNA follows: TGTGCCATCAGTGAGTCTGGGAGTCTGGGAAATTCACCCCTCCACTTT.